This is a list of T cell receptor beta chains from one sample in a study of cytomegalovirus exposure and HLA in healthy donors. The protocol was immunoSEQ multiplex PCR, while the TCRdb copy is restricted to in-frame clones and leaves out a portion. Of about 130,000 clones listed, approximately 95% were seen once; the top ten hold 1.5% to 2%. The sequenced sample was PBMCs. The receptors here all came from a man younger than 30 in good health and CMV-seronegative. Both conserved end residues are part of each CDR3. D genes are given only for firm matches. Rows give clone size only sometimes, using once, few, many, or a class for an expanded clone.

J | V | D | size | CDR3 | DNA
TRBJ1-1 | TRBV5-4 | NA | NA | CASSLRDMNTEAFF | TGTGCCAGCAGCTTGAGGGACATGAACACTGAAGCTTTCTTT
TRBJ2-1 | TRBV27 | TRBD2 | NA | CASSLEASGYNEQFF | TGTGCCAGCAGTTTAGAGGCTAGCGGATACAATGAGCAGTTCTTC
TRBJ1-4 | TRBV4-2 | NA | once | CASSQRGTSSNEKLFF | TGTGCCAGCAGCCAACGGGGGACTTCTTCTAATGAAAAACTGTTTTTT
TRBJ2-3 | TRBV6-5 | NA | NA | CVAQGLTDTQYF | TGTGTCGCTCAGGGTTTGACAGATACGCAGTATTTT
TRBJ2-7 | TRBV28 | TRBD2 | NA | CASSLYGRMLAGSEQYF | TGTGCCAGCAGTTTATACGGAAGGATGCTAGCGGGGAGCGAGCAGTACTTC
TRBJ1-3 | TRBV6-1 | NA | once | CASTGREARGNTIYF | TGTGCCAGCACGGGCAGGGAAGCGCGGGGAAACACCATATATTTT
TRBJ1-1 | TRBV30 | NA | NA | CAWSPSTGGPDEAFF | TGTGCCTGGAGTCCCTCCACGGGGGGACCGGATGAAGCTTTCTTT
TRBJ2-1 | TRBV28 | NA | NA | CASSVAGGPYNEQFF | TGTGCCAGCAGTGTTGCGGGCGGGCCTTACAATGAGCAGTTCTTC
TRBJ2-3 | TRBV7-3 | TRBD1 | NA | CASSLTGTAPYTQYF | TGTGCCAGCAGCTTAACGGGGACAGCTCCCTATACGCAGTATTTT
TRBJ1-4 | TRBV7-2 | NA | NA | CASRQYATNEKLFF | TGTGCCAGCCGACAGTACGCAACTAATGAAAAACTGTTTTTT
TRBJ2-2 | TRBV7-3 | TRBD1 | NA | CASSSRQGANTGELFF | TGTGCCAGCAGCTCAAGACAGGGCGCGAACACCGGGGAGCTGTTTTTT
TRBJ1-1 | TRBV30 | NA | NA | CAWSVRRYRDTEAFF | TGTGCCTGGAGTGTAAGGAGGTATAGGGACACTGAAGCTTTCTTT
TRBJ2-1 | TRBV5-4 | TRBD2 | NA | CASSPGLADEQFF | TGTGCCAGCAGCCCAGGACTAGCAGATGAGCAGTTCTTC
TRBJ1-2 | TRBV28 | TRBD1 | once | CASSFATGAYGYTF | TGTGCCAGCAGTTTCGCGACAGGGGCCTATGGCTACACCTTC
TRBJ2-7 | TRBV7-2 | NA | NA | CASNLSPGNYEQYF | TGTGCCAGCAACCTTTCGCCAGGGAACTACGAGCAGTACTTC
TRBJ2-7 | TRBV7-9 | TRBD1 | NA | CASSRPGQGVAPSYEQYF | TGTGCCAGCAGCCGGCCCGGACAGGGGGTAGCGCCGTCCTACGAGCAGTACTTC
TRBJ1-2 | TRBV7-9 | NA | NA | CASSLEANYGYTF | TGTGCCAGCAGCTTGGAGGCTAACTATGGCTACACCTTC
TRBJ1-1 | TRBV28 | NA | NA | CASSPTGNTEAFF | TGTGCCAGCAGTCCAACAGGGAACACTGAAGCTTTCTTT
TRBJ2-5 | TRBV30 | TRBD2 | NA | CAWSLAGLAGGETQYF | TGTGCCTGGAGTTTAGCAGGACTAGCGGGAGGGGAGACCCAGTACTTC
TRBJ2-1 | TRBV13 | TRBD2 | NA | CASSLGGLAGAHEQFF | TGTGCCAGCAGCTTAGGCGGACTAGCGGGAGCCCATGAGCAGTTCTTC
TRBJ1-1 | TRBV6-6 | TRBD1 | NA | CASSHHTGAGTEAFF | TGTGCCAGCAGTCATCATACAGGGGCAGGGACTGAAGCTTTCTTT
TRBJ1-2 | TRBV9 | NA | NA | CASSVDSHGYTF | TGTGCCAGCAGCGTAGACTCTCATGGCTACACCTTC
TRBJ1-5 | TRBV11-3 | NA | once | CASSLEQTSNQPQHF | TGTGCCAGCAGCTTAGAACAGACTAGCAATCAGCCCCAGCATTTT
TRBJ2-3 | TRBV6-6 | NA | NA | CASSYSRALYF | TGTGCCAGCAGTTACTCGAGGGCATTGTATTTT
TRBJ2-7 | TRBV28 | NA | NA | CASRENYEQYF | TGTGCCAGCCGCGAAAACTACGAGCAGTACTTC
TRBJ1-3 | TRBV7-2 | NA | once | CASSLGATYGGTIYF | TGTGCCAGCAGTCTGGGGGCTACATACGGTGGCACCATATATTTT
TRBJ2-1 | TRBV6-5 | NA | NA | CASRSLGPNNEQFF | TGTGCCAGCAGATCACTAGGACCCAACAATGAGCAGTTCTTC
TRBJ1-2 | TRBV7-3 | TRBD1 | NA | CASSGQGNYGYTF | TGTGCCAGCAGCGGACAGGGGAACTATGGCTACACCTTC
TRBJ1-1 | TRBV19 | NA | NA | CASNQGIGEAFF | TGTGCCAGTAACCAGGGGATAGGTGAAGCTTTCTTT
TRBJ1-4 | TRBV4-3 | TRBD1 | NA | CASSQVRGENEKLFF | TGCGCCAGCAGCCAAGTCAGGGGGGAAAATGAAAAACTGTTTTTT
TRBJ1-5 | TRBV9 | NA | NA | CASSDRDTNQPQHF | TGTGCCAGCAGCGATCGGGACACCAATCAGCCCCAGCATTTT
TRBJ1-5 | TRBV27 | TRBD1 | NA | CASSLVGGQDHQPQHF | TGTGCCAGCAGTTTAGTAGGGGGACAGGACCATCAGCCCCAGCATTTT
TRBJ2-1 | TRBV9 | TRBD1 | NA | CASSPLGGTGVYNEQFF | TGTGCCAGCAGCCCCCTCGGTGGGACAGGGGTCTACAATGAGCAGTTCTTC
TRBJ1-1 | TRBV7-9 | TRBD1 | NA | CASSEGQIKNTEAFF | TGTGCCAGCAGCGAGGGACAGATTAAGAACACTGAAGCTTTCTTT
TRBJ2-7 | TRBV4-2 | NA | NA | CASSQDLGIVTGEQYF | TGTGCCAGCAGCCAAGATCTCGGGATTGTTACGGGCGAGCAGTACTTC
TRBJ1-5 | TRBV18 | NA | few | CASSPPSGGSQPQHF | TGTGCCAGCTCACCACCGTCAGGAGGTAGTCAGCCCCAGCATTTT
TRBJ2-7 | TRBV2 | TRBD1 | NA | CASSDWTGAPYEQYF | TGTGCCAGCAGTGACTGGACAGGGGCCCCCTACGAGCAGTACTTC
TRBJ2-1 | TRBV25-1 | NA | NA | CASSEPPDTYNEQFF | TGTGCCAGCAGTGAACCACCCGACACTTACAATGAGCAGTTCTTC
TRBJ1-2 | TRBV9 | NA | NA | CASSVEGRTDSYGYTF | TGTGCCAGCAGCGTAGAGGGCCGGACGGACAGCTATGGCTACACCTTC